Reported below is one T cell receptor (beta chain). Its antigen is unidentified. The assay was immunoSEQ multiplex PCR, and TCRdb's table has in-frame clones only and misses some. Of 25,000 to 30,000 clones in the sample, 80% to 85% were seen once. PRAID featured immunodeficiency plus autoinflammation. The sample belongs to a study of stem cell transplantation in POMP-related autoinflammatory disease. Study in general: Before transplant: CD4+ naive skewing, low CD8+ proportions, reduced cytokine secretion. Broader study findings: In patients with PRAID, every analyzed T-cell subset tended to show lower diversity and higher clonality. In PRAID patients, the number of distinct TRB V-J gene pairings was restricted.

There are 13 residues in the CDR3. CDR1 is LNHDA, CDR2 SQIVND, per germline (reference sequence). The junction had 4 bases not matched to a gene; V was cut back by 5 bases and J by 4 bases. Sequencing used CD4+ T cells from PBMCs, obtained before stem cell transplantation. The V gene is TRBV19, the J gene TRBJ1-1, with 7 nucleotides matching TRBD1. This sequence was found in a human donor with POMP-related autoinflammation and immune dysregulation (PRAID). Here the CDR3 DNA reads TGTGCCAGTAGTCTCCAGGGGGGCACTGAAGCTTTCTTT. Translating it yields CASSLQGGTEAFF.